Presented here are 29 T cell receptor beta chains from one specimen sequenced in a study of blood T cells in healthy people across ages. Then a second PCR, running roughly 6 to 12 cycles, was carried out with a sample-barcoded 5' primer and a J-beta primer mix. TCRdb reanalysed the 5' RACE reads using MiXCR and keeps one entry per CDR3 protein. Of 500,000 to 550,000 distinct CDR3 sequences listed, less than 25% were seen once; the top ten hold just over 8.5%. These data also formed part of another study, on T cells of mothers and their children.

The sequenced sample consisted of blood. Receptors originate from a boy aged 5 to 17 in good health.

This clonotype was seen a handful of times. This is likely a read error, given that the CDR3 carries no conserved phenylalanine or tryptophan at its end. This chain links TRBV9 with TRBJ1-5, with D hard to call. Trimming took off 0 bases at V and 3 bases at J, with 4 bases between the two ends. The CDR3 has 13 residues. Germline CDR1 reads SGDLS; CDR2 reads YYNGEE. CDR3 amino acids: CASSVGSNQPQHL. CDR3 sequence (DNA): TGTGCCAGCAGCGTAGGTTCCAATCAGCCCCAGCATCTT.

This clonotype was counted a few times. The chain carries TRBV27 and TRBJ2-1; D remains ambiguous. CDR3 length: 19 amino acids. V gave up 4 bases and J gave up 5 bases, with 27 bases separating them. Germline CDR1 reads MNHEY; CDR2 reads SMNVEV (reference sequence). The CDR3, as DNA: TGTGCCAGCAGTTCCTCTCCCCCTCTGGTCTTACGTCTCGACAATGAGCAGTTCTTC. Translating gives CASSSSPPLVLRLDNEQFF.

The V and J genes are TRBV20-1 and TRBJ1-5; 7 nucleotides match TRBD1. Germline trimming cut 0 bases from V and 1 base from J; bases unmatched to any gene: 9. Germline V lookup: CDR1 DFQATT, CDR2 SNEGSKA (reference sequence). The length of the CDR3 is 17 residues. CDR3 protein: CSARDPGPGQSNQPQHF. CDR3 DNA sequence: TGCAGTGCTAGAGACCCCGGTCCGGGACAGAGCAATCAGCCCCAGCATTTT.

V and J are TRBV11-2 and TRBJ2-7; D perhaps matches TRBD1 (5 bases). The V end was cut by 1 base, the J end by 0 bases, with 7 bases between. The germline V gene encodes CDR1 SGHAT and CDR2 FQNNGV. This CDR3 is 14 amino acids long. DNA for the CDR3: TGTGCCAGCAGCTTAGGACAGCGCTCCTACGAGCAGTACTTC. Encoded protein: CASSLGQRSYEQYF.

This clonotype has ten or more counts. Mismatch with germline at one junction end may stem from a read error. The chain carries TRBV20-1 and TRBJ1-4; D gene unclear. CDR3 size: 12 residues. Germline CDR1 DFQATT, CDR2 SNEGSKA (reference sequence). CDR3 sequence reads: CSARVVSEQLFF. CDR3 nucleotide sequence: TGCAGTGCTAGAGTAGTCAGTGAACAACTGTTTTTT.

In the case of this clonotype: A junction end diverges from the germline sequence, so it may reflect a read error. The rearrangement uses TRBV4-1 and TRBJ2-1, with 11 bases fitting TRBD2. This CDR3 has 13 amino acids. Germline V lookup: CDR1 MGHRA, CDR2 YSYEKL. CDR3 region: CASGLAGQETQHF. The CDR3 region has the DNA TGCGCCAGCGGACTAGCGGGCCAAGAGACCCAGCACTTC.

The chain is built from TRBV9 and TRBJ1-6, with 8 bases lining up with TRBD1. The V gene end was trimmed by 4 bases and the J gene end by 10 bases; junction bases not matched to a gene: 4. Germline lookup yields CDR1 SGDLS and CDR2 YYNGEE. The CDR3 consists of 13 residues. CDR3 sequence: CASSSRQGSPLHF. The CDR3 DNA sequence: TGTGCCAGCAGCAGTAGACAGGGGTCACCCCTCCACTTT. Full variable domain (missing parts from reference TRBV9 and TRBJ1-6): DSGVTQTPKHLITATGQRVTLRCSPRSGDLSVYWYQQSLDQGLQFLIQYYNGEERAKGNILERFSAQQFPDLHSELNLSSLELGDSALYFCASSSRQGSPLHFGNGTRLTVT.

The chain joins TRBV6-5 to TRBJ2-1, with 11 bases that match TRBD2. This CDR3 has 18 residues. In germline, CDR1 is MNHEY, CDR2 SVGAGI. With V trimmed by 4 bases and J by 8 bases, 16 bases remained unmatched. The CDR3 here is CASSSTTSGKWGRHEQFF. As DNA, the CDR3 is TGTGCCAGCAGTTCTACGACTAGCGGGAAATGGGGACGGCATGAGCAGTTCTTC.

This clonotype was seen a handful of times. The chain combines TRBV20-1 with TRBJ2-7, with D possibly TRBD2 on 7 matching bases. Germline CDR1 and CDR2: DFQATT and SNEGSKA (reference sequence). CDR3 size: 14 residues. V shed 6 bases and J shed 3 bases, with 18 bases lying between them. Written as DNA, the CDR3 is TGCAGTGCCAAAATGGGGGGAGGGGGCTACGAGCAGTACTTC. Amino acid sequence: CSAKMGGGGYEQYF.

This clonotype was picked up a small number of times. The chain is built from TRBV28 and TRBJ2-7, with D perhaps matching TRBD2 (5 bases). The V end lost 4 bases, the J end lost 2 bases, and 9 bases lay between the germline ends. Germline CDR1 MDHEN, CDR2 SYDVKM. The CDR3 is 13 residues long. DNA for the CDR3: TGTGCCAGCAGTTCGGTCGGGACCTACGAGCAGTACTTC. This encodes CASSSVGTYEQYF.

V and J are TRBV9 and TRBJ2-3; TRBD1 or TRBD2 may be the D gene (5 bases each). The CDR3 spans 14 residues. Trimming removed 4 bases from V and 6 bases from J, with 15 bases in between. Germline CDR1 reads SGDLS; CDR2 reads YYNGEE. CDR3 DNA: TGTGCCAGCAGCCGAAGGGGACGGTGGGATACGCAGTATTTT. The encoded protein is CASSRRGRWDTQYF.

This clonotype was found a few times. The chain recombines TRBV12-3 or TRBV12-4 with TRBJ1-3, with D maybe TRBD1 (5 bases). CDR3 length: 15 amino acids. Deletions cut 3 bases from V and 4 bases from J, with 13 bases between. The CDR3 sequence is CASSFPSGGGNTIYF. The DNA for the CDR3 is TGTGCCAGCAGTTTCCCCTCCGGGGGAGGAAACACCATATATTTT.

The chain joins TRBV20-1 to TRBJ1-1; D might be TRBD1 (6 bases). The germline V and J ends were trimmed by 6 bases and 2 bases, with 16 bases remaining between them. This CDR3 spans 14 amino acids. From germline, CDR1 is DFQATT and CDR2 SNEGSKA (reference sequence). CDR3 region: CSAPLQGYNTEAFF. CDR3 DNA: TGCAGTGCACCGCTTCAGGGGTACAACACTGAAGCTTTCTTT.

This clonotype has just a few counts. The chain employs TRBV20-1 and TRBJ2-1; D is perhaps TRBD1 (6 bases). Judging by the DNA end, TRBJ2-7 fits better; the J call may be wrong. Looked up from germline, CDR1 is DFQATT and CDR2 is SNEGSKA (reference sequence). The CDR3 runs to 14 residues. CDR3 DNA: TGCAGTGCTGACTTACAGGGATCCCTCTACGAGCAGTACTTC. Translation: CSADLQGSLYEQYF.

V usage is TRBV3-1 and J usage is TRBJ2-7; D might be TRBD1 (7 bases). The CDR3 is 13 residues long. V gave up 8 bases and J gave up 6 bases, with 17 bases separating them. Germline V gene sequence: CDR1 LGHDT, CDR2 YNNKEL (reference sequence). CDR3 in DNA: TGTGCCAGCCGGGAGACAGGGAAGTCCGAGCAGTACTTC. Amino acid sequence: CASRETGKSEQYF.

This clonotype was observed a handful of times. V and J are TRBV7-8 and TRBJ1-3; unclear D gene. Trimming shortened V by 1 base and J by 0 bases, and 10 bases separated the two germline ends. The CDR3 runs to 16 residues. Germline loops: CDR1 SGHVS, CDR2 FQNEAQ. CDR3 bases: TGTGCCAGCAGCTTAGGTGGAAGACTCTCTGGAAACACCATATATTTT. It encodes CASSLGGRLSGNTIYF.

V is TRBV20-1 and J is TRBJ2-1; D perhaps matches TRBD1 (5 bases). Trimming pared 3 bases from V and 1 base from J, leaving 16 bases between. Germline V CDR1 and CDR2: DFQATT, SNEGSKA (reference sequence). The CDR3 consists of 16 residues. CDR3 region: CSASPIGASSYNEQFF. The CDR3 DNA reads TGCAGTGCTAGCCCTATAGGGGCTAGTTCCTACAATGAGCAGTTCTTC.

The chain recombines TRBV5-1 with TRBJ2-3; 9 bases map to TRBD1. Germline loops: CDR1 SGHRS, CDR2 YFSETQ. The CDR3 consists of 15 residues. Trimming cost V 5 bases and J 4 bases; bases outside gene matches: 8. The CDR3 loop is CASSTGTGIPDTQYF. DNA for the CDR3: TGCGCCAGCAGTACCGGGACAGGGATCCCAGATACGCAGTATTTT. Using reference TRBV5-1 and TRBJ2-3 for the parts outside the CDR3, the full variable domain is KAGVTQTPRYLIKTRGQQVTLSCSPISGHRSVSWYQQTPGQGLQFLFEYFSETQRNKGNFPGRFSGRQFSNSRSEMNVSTLELGDSALYLCASSTGTGIPDTQYFGPGTRLTVL.

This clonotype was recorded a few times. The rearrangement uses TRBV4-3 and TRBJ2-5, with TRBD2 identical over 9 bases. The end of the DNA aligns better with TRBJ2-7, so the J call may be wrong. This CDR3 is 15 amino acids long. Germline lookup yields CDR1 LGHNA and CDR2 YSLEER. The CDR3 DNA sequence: TGCGCCAGCAGCCCAGCGGGGGTAGCGGGGGACGAGCAGTACTTC. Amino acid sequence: CASSPAGVAGDEQYF.

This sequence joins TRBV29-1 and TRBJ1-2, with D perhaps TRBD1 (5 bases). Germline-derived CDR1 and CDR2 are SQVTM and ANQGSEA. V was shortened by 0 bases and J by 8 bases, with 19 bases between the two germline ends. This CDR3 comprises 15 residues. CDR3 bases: TGCAGCGTTGAAGATCCACCAGACAGAAGGAGCGGCTACACCTTC. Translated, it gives CSVEDPPDRRSGYTF.

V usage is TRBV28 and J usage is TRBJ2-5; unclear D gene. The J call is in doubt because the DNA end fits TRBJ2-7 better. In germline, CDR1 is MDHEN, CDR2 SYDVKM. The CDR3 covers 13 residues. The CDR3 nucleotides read TGTGCCAGCAGTTTCCACGCGACGTACGAGCAGTACTTC. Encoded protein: CASSFHATYEQYF.

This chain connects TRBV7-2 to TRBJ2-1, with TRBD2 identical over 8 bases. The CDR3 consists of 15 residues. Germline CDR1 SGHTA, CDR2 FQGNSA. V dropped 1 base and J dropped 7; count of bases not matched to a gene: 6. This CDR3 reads CASSLVSGRLNEQFF. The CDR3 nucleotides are TGTGCCAGCAGCTTAGTCAGCGGGAGATTAAATGAGCAGTTCTTC.

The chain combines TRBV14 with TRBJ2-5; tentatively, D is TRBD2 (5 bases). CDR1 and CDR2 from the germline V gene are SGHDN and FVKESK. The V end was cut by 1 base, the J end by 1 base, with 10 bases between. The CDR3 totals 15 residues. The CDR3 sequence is CASSQALGLQETQYF. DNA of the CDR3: TGTGCCAGCAGCCAAGCCCTTGGACTCCAAGAGACCCAGTACTTC.

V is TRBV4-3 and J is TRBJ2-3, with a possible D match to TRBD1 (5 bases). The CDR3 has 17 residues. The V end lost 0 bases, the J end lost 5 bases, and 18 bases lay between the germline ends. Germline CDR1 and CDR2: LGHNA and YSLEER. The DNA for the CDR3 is TGCGCCAGCAGCCAAGATGGATCGGCAGGGTGGGTAGATACGCAGTATTTT. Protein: CASSQDGSAGWVDTQYF.

The DNA for the CDR3 is TGTGCCAGCAGCTCGAGTCGCGGGGCCAACGTCCTGACTTTC. Amino acids: CASSSSRGANVLTF. This chain connects TRBV7-2 to TRBJ2-6; D gene ambiguous. Germline V CDR1 and CDR2: SGHTA, FQGNSA. CDR3 length: 14 residues. Trimming left V 4 bases short and J 4 bases short, with 8 bases between. Filled out from reference TRBV7-2 and TRBJ2-6, the complete variable domain reads GAGVSQSPSNKVTEKGKDVELRCDPISGHTALYWYRQSLGQGLEFLIYFQGNSAPDKSGLPSDRFSAERTGGSVSTLTIQRTQQEDSAVYLCASSSSRGANVLTFGAGSRLTVL.

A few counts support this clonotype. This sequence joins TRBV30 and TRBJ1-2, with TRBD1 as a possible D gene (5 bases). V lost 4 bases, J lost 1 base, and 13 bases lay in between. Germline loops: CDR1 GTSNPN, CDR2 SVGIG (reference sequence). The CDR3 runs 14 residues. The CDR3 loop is CAWKVGANNYGYTF. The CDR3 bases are TGTGCCTGGAAGGTCGGGGCGAATAACTATGGCTACACCTTC.

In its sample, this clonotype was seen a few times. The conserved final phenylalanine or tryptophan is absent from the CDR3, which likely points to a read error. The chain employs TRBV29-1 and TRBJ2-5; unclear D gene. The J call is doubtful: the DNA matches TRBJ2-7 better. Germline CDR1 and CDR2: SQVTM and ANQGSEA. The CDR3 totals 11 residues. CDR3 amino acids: CSARHGYEQYL. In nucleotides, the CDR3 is TGCAGCGCTAGACACGGTTACGAGCAGTACCTC.

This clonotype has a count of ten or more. This CDR3 reads CASSGGTLTNEKLFF. In DNA form, the CDR3 reads TGTGCCAGCAGTGGCGGGACATTAACTAATGAAAAACTGTTTTTT. This chain links TRBV9 with TRBJ1-4; tentatively, D is TRBD1 (6 bases). Trimming shortened V by 5 bases and J by 1 base, and 12 bases separated the two germline ends. CDR1 and CDR2 from the germline V gene are SGDLS and YYNGEE. This CDR3 spans 15 amino acids.

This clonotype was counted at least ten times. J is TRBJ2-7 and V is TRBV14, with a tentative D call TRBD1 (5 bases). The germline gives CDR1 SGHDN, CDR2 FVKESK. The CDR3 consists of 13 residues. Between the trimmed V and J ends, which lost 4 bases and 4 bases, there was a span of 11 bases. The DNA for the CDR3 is TGTGCCAGCAGCCCGCAGGGTCGATACGAGCAGTACTTC. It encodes CASSPQGRYEQYF.